This T cell receptor beta chain came from a study of blood T cell repertoires in COVID-19. The CDR3 loop spans 15 amino acids. Per the germline V gene, CDR1 is MGHDK and CDR2 is SYGVNS. V was pared by 2 bases and J by 6 bases, with 17 bases between. Generated by immunoSEQ multiplex PCR, the TCRdb table keeps only in-frame clones and is missing some. The profile shows 150,000 to 200,000 clones, more than 90% of them singletons. The chain joins TRBV25-1 to TRBJ2-7; tentative D call: TRBD1 (5 bases). The clonotype was recovered from a man between 45 and 60 years old with acute or convalescent COVID-19. Sequenced sample: peripheral blood. The CDR3 is CASSEGSTVFGEQYV. The CDR3, as DNA: TGTGCCAGCAGTGAAGGCTCGACAGTGTTCGGCGAGCAGTACGTC.